The 23 T cell receptor beta chains below were found in one sample sequenced in a study of identifying expanded T cells in peripheral blood. Measured with immunoSEQ multiplex PCR; TCRdb has only the in-frame clones, and not every one. The sample contains approximately 100,000 clones, around 89% of which appear only once. Sequencing was carried out using blood. Source of these receptors: a person aged 18 to 75 in good health.

This clone was recorded once. This sequence joins TRBV7-9 and TRBJ2-3, with 8 bases lining up with TRBD2. The CDR3 has 18 amino acids. The V segment lost 5 bases and the J segment 1 base; nucleotides outside the gene matches: 14. Germline assignment: CDR1 SEHNR and CDR2 FQNEAQ (reference sequence). DNA of the CDR3: TGTGCCAGCAGCACACTAAGGGCGCGAGCGGGGGGCACAGATACGCAGTATTTT. This sequence encodes CASSTLRARAGGTDTQYF.

The chain carries TRBV7-9 and TRBJ2-5; D remains ambiguous. V lost 1 base and J 0 bases, leaving 9 bases between the germline ends. The CDR3 is 15 amino acids. CDR1 SEHNR and CDR2 FQNEAQ come from the germline V gene (reference sequence). Written as DNA, the CDR3 is TGTGCCAGCAGCTTAGTCGTCAATTACCAAGAGACCCAGTACTTC. Translated, it gives CASSLVVNYQETQYF.

The gene calls are TRBV6-5 and TRBJ1-1; D unresolved. CDR1 is MNHEY and CDR2 is SVGAGI in the germline V gene. The CDR3 covers 13 residues. V gave up 5 bases and J gave up 1 base, with 8 bases separating them. As DNA, the CDR3 is TGTGCCAGCAGTCCACGACAGAACACTGAAGCTTTCTTT. Protein: CASSPRQNTEAFF.

The CDR3 DNA follows: TGCGCCAGCAGCCAAGAGTGGGGGGTAGTGTCCTACTACAATGAGCAGTTCTTC. Protein sequence: CASSQEWGVVSYYNEQFF. The genes are TRBV4-3 and TRBJ2-1, with D perhaps TRBD2 (6 bases). Between the trimmed V and J ends, which lost 0 bases and 3 bases, there was a span of 18 bases. Germline V lookup: CDR1 LGHNA, CDR2 YSLEER. This CDR3 region has 18 residues.

The chain carries TRBV7-8 and TRBJ1-2; D is ambiguous. Trimming took 3 bases from V and 1 from J, leaving 6 bases between them. Germline V gene sequence: CDR1 SGHVS, CDR2 FQNEAQ. The CDR3 extends over 13 amino acids. The CDR3 nucleotides read TGTGCCAGCAGCTTTCAGCGTAACTATGGCTACACCTTC. Encoded protein: CASSFQRNYGYTF.

V gene TRBV7-9 combines with J gene TRBJ2-5; 7 nucleotides align to TRBD2. This CDR3 has 14 amino acids. Germline CDR1 SEHNR, CDR2 FQNEAQ (reference sequence). The V and J ends lost 5 bases and 2 bases, in that order; junction bases with no gene match: 5. Written as DNA, the CDR3 is TGTGCCAGCAGCCTCTGGACTAGTCAAGAGACCCAGTACTTC. Its protein product is CASSLWTSQETQYF.

This chain joins TRBV19 and TRBJ1-6; D possibly corresponds to TRBD1 (5 bases). The CDR3 runs to 15 residues. Trimming took 5 bases from V and 1 from J, leaving 9 bases between them. Germline-derived CDR1 and CDR2 are LNHDA and SQIVND (reference sequence). DNA for the CDR3: TGTGCCAGTAGTTCAGGGAATTCCTATAATTCACCCCTCCACTTT. This codes for CASSSGNSYNSPLHF.

The genes are TRBV29-1 and TRBJ1-2; unclear D gene. V gave up 1 base and J gave up 1 base, with 10 bases separating them. The CDR3 loop spans 14 amino acids. The germline V gene encodes CDR1 SQVTM and CDR2 ANQGSEA. The chain's CDR3 is CSVEGRGGNYGYTF. As DNA, the CDR3 is TGCAGCGTTGAAGGGAGAGGAGGTAACTATGGCTACACCTTC.

V and J are TRBV19 and TRBJ1-2; 8 nucleotides line up with TRBD1. Germline CDR1 is LNHDA and CDR2 is SQIVND (reference sequence). The CDR3 has 19 residues. V lost 7 bases, J lost 4 bases, and 23 bases stayed unmatched. In DNA, the CDR3 is TGTGCCAGTACCAGAAAGTTGGACAGGGATGGGTCGACCAGCTATGGCTACACCTTC. This codes for CASTRKLDRDGSTSYGYTF.

This clone was recorded once. This sequence joins TRBV28 and TRBJ2-2, with D unclear. Germline V gives CDR1 MDHEN, CDR2 SYDVKM. CDR3 size: 14 residues. V lost 2 bases to trimming and J lost 1 base, with 5 bases between them. CDR3 sequence reads: CASSLRLNTGELFF. In DNA form, the CDR3 reads TGTGCCAGCAGTTTAAGGTTGAACACCGGGGAGCTGTTTTTT.

The chain has TRBV18 and TRBJ2-7, with 7 bases aligning to TRBD2. This CDR3 has 16 amino acids. V dropped 3 bases and J dropped 1; count of bases not matched to a gene: 9. Germline CDR1 is KGHSH and CDR2 is LQKENI. The CDR3 region has the DNA TGTGCCAGCTCACCTCCCGGCGGCGGGGGATCCTACGAGCAGTACTTC. Its protein is CASSPPGGGGSYEQYF.

This CDR3 reads CASSGTSGQDTQYF. CDR3 DNA sequence: TGTGCCAGCTCAGGTACTAGCGGCCAAGATACGCAGTATTTT. The chain has TRBV18 and TRBJ2-3; 8 positions agree with TRBD2. From germline, CDR1 is KGHSH and CDR2 LQKENI. J lost 5 bases, V lost 5 bases, and 6 bases had no gene match. The CDR3 length is 14 residues.

The genes are TRBV27 and TRBJ1-6; possibly TRBD1 for D (6 bases). The CDR3 is 16 residues long. Germline V gene sequence: CDR1 MNHEY, CDR2 SMNVEV (reference sequence). Trimming removed 6 bases from V and 7 bases from J, with 19 bases in between. The CDR3 spells CASRPSRTEFNSPLHF. The DNA of the CDR3 is TGTGCCAGCAGACCAAGCCGGACAGAGTTCAATTCACCCCTCCACTTT.

The chain has TRBV6-1 and TRBJ1-2, with D maybe TRBD1 (5 bases). Germline loops: CDR1 MNHNS, CDR2 SASEGT. CDR3 length: 14 amino acids. Trimming took off 1 base at V and 5 bases at J, with 11 bases between the two ends. The CDR3 bases are TGTGCCAGCAGTGAAGGGCCCGGGGCGTATGGCTACACCTTC. This gives the protein CASSEGPGAYGYTF.

This rearrangement joins TRBV5-6 to TRBJ2-4; D is unclear. Trimming removed 2 bases at V and 5 bases at J, with 5 bases between. Germline V CDR1 and CDR2: SGHDT, YYEEEE. The CDR3 is made up of 12 amino acids. The CDR3 spells CASSFDENIQYF. For the CDR3, the DNA is TGTGCCAGCAGCTTTGACGAAAACATTCAGTACTTC.

Here the CDR3 reads CASSTGGTYEQYF. For the CDR3, the DNA is TGCGCCAGCAGCACTGGAGGGACCTACGAGCAGTACTTC. This chain joins TRBV5-1 and TRBJ2-7; D might be TRBD2 (6 bases). Germline values: CDR1 SGHRS, CDR2 YFSETQ. The CDR3 has 13 amino acids. Trimming cost V 4 bases and J 2 bases, with 10 bases left between them.

In this sample, this clone turned up a few times. CDR3 in DNA: TGCGCCAGCAGCCAAGATTCTCGGGCTTTCGCCTCTGGGGCCAACGTCCTGACTTTC. This codes for CASSQDSRAFASGANVLTF. The chain is built from TRBV4-1 and TRBJ2-6; no definite D call. Trimming left V 0 bases short and J 0 bases short, with 15 bases between. The CDR3 spans 19 residues. The V gene's germline CDR1 is MGHRA and CDR2 YSYEKL.

This sequence joins TRBV18 and TRBJ2-5; the match to TRBD2 covers 7 bases. The CDR3 is 13 residues long. Germline V gene sequence: CDR1 KGHSH, CDR2 LQKENI. V lost 6 bases, J lost 3 bases, and 4 bases stayed unmatched. CDR3 amino acids: CASSLSGEETQYF. The CDR3, as DNA: TGTGCCAGCTCCCTCAGCGGGGAAGAGACCCAGTACTTC.

This clone has only one observation. The rearrangement links TRBV10-3 to TRBJ1-1; D may be TRBD1 (5 bases). This CDR3 is 13 amino acids long. Germline V gene lookup returns CDR1 ENHRY and CDR2 SYGVKD. Trimming took off 6 bases at V and 0 bases at J, with 8 bases between the two ends. CDR3 region: CAISRDLNTEAFF. The CDR3 DNA is TGTGCCATCAGCCGGGACCTGAACACTGAAGCTTTCTTT.

The chain carries TRBV6-6 and TRBJ2-7, with D perhaps TRBD2 (5 bases). The CDR3 totals 13 residues. With 4 bases removed from V and 7 bases from J, the gap between germline ends came to 14 bases. CDR1 and CDR2 from the germline V gene are MNHNY and SVGAGI (reference sequence). The CDR3 sequence: CASSSLGVGEQYF. The CDR3 region has the DNA TGTGCCAGCAGTTCGCTGGGAGTGGGGGAGCAGTACTTC.

This chain connects TRBV25-1 to TRBJ2-7; D perhaps matches TRBD2 (5 bases). Trimming took off 3 bases at V and 2 bases at J, with 17 bases between the two ends. CDR3 length: 16 residues. Germline V lookup: CDR1 MGHDK, CDR2 SYGVNS. CDR3 region: CASSDTAAPGTYEQYF. CDR3 DNA sequence: TGTGCCAGCAGTGACACGGCGGCCCCGGGGACCTACGAGCAGTACTTC.

The gene calls are TRBV19 and TRBJ2-1; D perhaps matches TRBD2 (7 bases). The germline V gene has CDR1 LNHDA and CDR2 SQIVND (reference sequence). This CDR3 has 17 residues. The V gene lost 7 bases and the J gene lost 9 bases, with 28 bases spanning the gap. The CDR3 reads CASTPSSRRGLLGEQFF. The CDR3 DNA reads as TGTGCCAGTACCCCCAGTAGCCGGCGGGGGCTCCTGGGTGAGCAGTTCTTC.

This chain connects TRBV4-3 to TRBJ1-5; the D is unclear. V lost 0 bases to trimming and J lost 11 bases, with 17 bases between them. The germline gives CDR1 LGHNA, CDR2 YSLEER. The length of the CDR3 is 15 residues. CDR3 in amino acids: CASSQELLPSWAQHF. CDR3 coding DNA: TGCGCCAGCAGCCAAGAGTTGCTCCCTTCATGGGCCCAGCATTTT.